Included here is one T cell receptor beta chain sequence, with context. Its cognate antigen has yet to be identified. No base qualities exist here, and no much larger clone lies one base off it. The record originates from a study of a mutant IDH1 vaccine in newly diagnosed glioma (dated by TCRdb to about 2021). Some background on the complete study: The 30 to 40 treated patients were approximately 60% male and around 40% female, with a mean age of around 40 years. Prior to enrollment, patients had been given standard therapy consisting of radiotherapy alone, temozolomide alone, or radiochemotherapy with temozolomide, with the combination given to most patients. Peripheral blood samples were drawn at six visits, namely V03 (baseline), V05, V07, V10, V12 and V13. For exploratory analyses, longitudinal TCRB deep sequencing was carried out in 25 to 30 treated patients wherever samples were available.

The library was produced with the immunoSEQ multiplex PCR assay. The hsTCRB Kit was used according to the manufacturer's protocol to amplify rearranged TCR beta chain sequences. An Illumina MiSeq was used to sequence the TCRB libraries. The authors processed their data as follows. The proprietary platform of the kit vendor was used for demultiplexing, trimming and gene mapping. TCRdb limited this immuneACCESS table to in-frame rearrangements with V and J called. A share of clones is missing; checked studies link under half to unresolved V genes, and the rest is unexplained. V and J calls and clone size are those listed in that table; D and trimming were worked out from the DNA. The sample table lists about 92,000 clones, around four fifths of them with a count of one. 7.4% of the sample is held by the ten biggest clonotypes. On the study overall, not on this receptor specifically: No apparent relationship was observed between pseudoprogression and alterations in the top peripheral T cell clonotypes detected by TCRB sequencing. The authors stated that sample limitations prevented analyses of patient blood samples from being reproduced. Vaccine-induced immune responses across multiple MHC alleles were detected in about 93% of patients. Availability determined which PBMC samples were chosen for TCRB deep sequencing.

This specimen's time point label, per the study, means: baseline, week 1 (first vaccination visit). Per the publication, the treatment or condition label means: pre-vaccination baseline after standard-of-care therapy. All donors had newly diagnosed IDH1-mutant astrocytomas of WHO grade 3 or 4 that showed loss of nuclear ATRX. The samples were drawn from NOA16, a multicentre, single-arm, open-label phase I trial in Germany that tested a mutant IDH1 peptide vaccine in humans for the first time. Visit V03 blood draws served as the baseline sample for immunogenicity testing. Genomic DNA for TCRB sequencing was isolated from EDTA blood with the DNeasy Blood and Tissue Kit. At the junction V is shortened by 0 bases and J by 0 bases, with 8 bases in between. The germline V gene provides CDR1 KGHSH and CDR2 LQKENI. The CDR3 runs 15 amino acids, cysteine and phenylalanine included. Left in the record is the CDR3 DNA by itself, 45 bases read in frame from the first base.

In this chain, TRBV18 is recombined with TRBJ1-1; TRBD1 might be the D gene, on 5 matching bases. The origin of this receptor is a woman aged 50 to 60 with glioma. The sample consisted of PBMCs, taken from a glioma patient treated with radiotherapy, temozolomide or both. The DNA sequence is as follows: TGTGCCAGCTCACCACCGAGGGGAATGAACACTGAAGCTTTCTTT. Its translation is CASSPPRGMNTEAFF.